This T cell receptor beta chain was identified in a study of identical twins. Points from the study as a whole: There is a chance that invariant MAIT and iNKT cells partially muddied zero-insertion analyses. Abundant cord blood beta clonotypes carried fewer insertions; memory repertoires showed none. Conclusions were based on cross-sectional statistical analysis, without following the same donors. Where out-of-frame alpha sequences were twin-shared, they showed excess low generation probability.

This CDR3 contains 16 residues. CDR1 SEHNR and CDR2 FQNEAQ come from the germline V gene (reference sequence). With V trimmed by 7 bases and J by 7 bases, 14 bases remained unmatched. Each CDR3 protein gets one entry after TCRdb re-called the 5' RACE reads with MiXCR. This table holds around 530,000 distinct CDR3 sequences, around 15% found once. Of note for this clonotype: Its matching antigen is unknown.

These data were also reused for a study on yellow fever vaccine responses in identical twins.

V usage is TRBV7-9 and J usage is TRBJ2-1; TRBD2 aligns across 9 bases. The origin of this receptor is a woman between 18 and 29 years old in good health. The sample consisted of CD4+ T cells sorted from blood. The CDR3 loop is CASTSPAGGPGNEQFF. CDR3 bases: TGTGCCAGCACCTCACCTGCGGGAGGGCCCGGGAATGAGCAGTTCTTC.